The 7 T cell receptor beta chains given below trace back to one sample, sequenced in a study of breast tumors, draining lymph nodes, adjacent tissues. Using its own MiXCR run on the multiplex PCR reads, TCRdb lists one record per CDR3 protein. The data hold under 15,000 distinct CDR3 sequences, with 55% to 75% observed a single time. Sample: tumor-adjacent breast tissue. The receptors stem from a female donor with breast cancer. Some clones in this sample may be carry-over from other donors' samples.

The chain is built from TRBV24-1 and TRBJ2-5; 7 bases map to TRBD1. After removal of 3 bases from V and 9 bases from J, the junction contained 6 bases not matched to a gene. Per the germline V gene, CDR1 is KGHDR and CDR2 is SFDVKD. This CDR3 contains 13 residues. The CDR3 loop reads CATSDVGQVAQYF. Here the CDR3 DNA reads TGTGCCACCAGTGATGTCGGACAGGTCGCCCAGTACTTC.

The chain uses TRBV2 and TRBJ2-2; TRBD2 matches 12 bases. Germline assignment: CDR1 SNHLY and CDR2 FYNNEI. The CDR3 length is 16 residues. V lost 4 bases, J lost 2 bases, and 2 bases stayed unmatched. DNA of the CDR3: TGTGCCAGCAGTGGACTAGCGGGGGCTAACACCGGGGAGCTGTTTTTT. It is translated as CASSGLAGANTGELFF.

J is TRBJ2-7 and V is TRBV12-3 or TRBV12-4; unclear D gene. The CDR3 loop spans 14 amino acids. V shed 5 bases and J shed 4 bases, with 15 bases lying between them. The CDR3 here is CASSQDGRVYEQYF. The CDR3 DNA reads TGTGCCAGCAGTCAAGACGGTAGGGTGTACGAGCAGTACTTC.

This chain connects TRBV6-5 to TRBJ2-1, with 8 bases that match TRBD2. The CDR3 sequence is 15 residues long. The junction had 5 bases not matched to a gene; V was cut back by 2 bases and J by 5 bases. Germline-derived CDR1 and CDR2 are MNHEY and SVGAGI. This CDR3 is CASSYNGRADNEQFF. The CDR3 nucleotides read TGTGCCAGCAGTTACAACGGGAGGGCCGACAATGAGCAGTTCTTC.

This clonotype counts as medium-sized. J is TRBJ2-3 and V is TRBV5-1; 8 nucleotides match TRBD1. Germline V CDR1 and CDR2: SGHRS, YFSETQ. CDR3 length: 14 amino acids. J was trimmed by 1 base and V by 3 bases; bases with no gene match: 1. The CDR3 bases are TGCGCCAGCAGCTCGGGACAGGGCACAGATACGCAGTATTTT. Protein sequence: CASSSGQGTDTQYF. Combining the CDR3 with reference TRBV5-1 and TRBJ2-3 gives the whole variable domain KAGVTQTPRYLIKTRGQQVTLSCSPISGHRSVSWYQQTPGQGLQFLFEYFSETQRNKGNFPGRFSGRQFSNSRSEMNVSTLELGDSALYLCASSSGQGTDTQYFGPGTRLTVL.

The chain carries TRBV7-9 and TRBJ2-7, with 9 nucleotides matching TRBD2. Looked up from germline, CDR1 is SEHNR and CDR2 is FQNEAQ (reference sequence). Germline trimming cut 5 bases from V and 3 bases from J; bases unmatched to any gene: 5. The CDR3 runs 14 residues. The CDR3, as DNA: TGTGCCAGCAGCAGAGCTAGCGGGAACTACGAGCAGTACTTC. Its protein is CASSRASGNYEQYF.

Only one count was recorded for this clonotype. This rearrangement joins TRBV7-9 to TRBJ2-7, with a possible D match to TRBD1 (8 bases). Trimming stripped 5 bases from V and 2 bases from J, with 22 bases between. The germline V gene encodes CDR1 SEHNR and CDR2 FQNEAQ (reference sequence). This CDR3 region has 17 residues. CDR3 DNA: TGTGCCAGCAGCCACGGGACAGGCGCTGGGAGGGCCTACGAGCAGTACTTC. Amino acid sequence: CASSHGTGAGRAYEQYF.